The clone carrying this TCR beta chain was picked up a small number of times. The antigen remains undetermined. Every donor provided around 10 milliliters of peripheral blood. It was with a sample-barcoded 5' primer and a J-beta primer mix that a second PCR of roughly 7 to 12 cycles was run. Every sample gave at least 3 million paired-end reads containing CDR3. TCRdb ran MiXCR on the 5' RACE reads and lists one entry per CDR3 protein. The table records around 800,000 distinct CDR3 sequences, around 45% of them present only once. This CDR3 is 16 amino acids long. J was trimmed by 3 bases and V by 2 bases; bases with no gene match: 8. Germline V gene sequence: CDR1 MNHEY, CDR2 SVGAGI. This specimen belongs to a study of blood T cells in healthy people across ages. Study conclusions and caveats: In these data, TCR beta diversity tracked strongly with naive T cell percentage. Long-lived and aged donors differed, with more naive CD4+ cells and higher diversity in the long-lived.

The sequenced sample was blood. This clonotype was obtained from a man in his fifties or sixties in good health. V and J are TRBV6-5 and TRBJ2-7; TRBD1 matches at 9 bases. Here the CDR3 DNA reads TGTGCCAGCAGTTACGATTGGACAGGGGTGCACTACGAGCAGTACTTC. Residues: CASSYDWTGVHYEQYF.